This section outlines one T cell receptor (beta chain) sequence together with its context. There are 12 residues in the CDR3. V gave up 0 bases and J gave up 9 bases, with 7 bases separating them. Germline CDR1 reads ENHRY; CDR2 reads SYGVKD. Patients from Seattle were sampled longitudinally, starting during active infection. Authors' analysis steps: Estimation of nucleated cell counts was performed using reference gene primer amplification. Assay: immunoSEQ multiplex PCR; the TCRdb copy retains only in-frame clones and omits some. D and trimming come from the DNA, and the V and J calls and clone size come from that table. The sample holds around 400,000 clones, over 75% seen once. This entry is derived from a study of blood T cell repertoires in COVID-19. Study as a whole: The cDNA or gDNA used as material had been derived from T cells, B-cell-depleted T cells, or PBMCs.

The rearrangement uses TRBV10-3 and TRBJ2-3; tentatively, D is TRBD2 (5 bases). Sequenced: peripheral blood. This clonotype was sampled from a woman in her twenties or thirties with COVID-19, enrolled during active disease. The CDR3: CAISESGETQYF. For the CDR3, the DNA is TGTGCCATCAGTGAGTCGGGAGAGACGCAGTATTTT.